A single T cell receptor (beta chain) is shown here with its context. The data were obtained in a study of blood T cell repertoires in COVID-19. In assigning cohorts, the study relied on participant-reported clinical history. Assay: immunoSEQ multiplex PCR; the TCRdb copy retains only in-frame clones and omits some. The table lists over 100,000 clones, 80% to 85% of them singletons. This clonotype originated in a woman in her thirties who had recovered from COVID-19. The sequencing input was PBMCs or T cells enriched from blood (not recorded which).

The CDR3 coding sequence is TGTGCCACCAGCAGAGATTTAAGAGATTACGAGCAGTACTTC. Encoded protein: CATSRDLRDYEQYF. This chain joins TRBV15 and TRBJ2-7; no clear D. The germline V gene encodes CDR1 LNHNV and CDR2 YYDKDF (reference sequence). Between the trimmed V and J ends, which lost 0 bases and 4 bases, there was a span of 10 bases. The CDR3 consists of 14 residues.